This T cell receptor (beta chain) is from a study of CD4+ T cells in melanoma (dated 2022 in TCRdb). For the study in its entirety: Neoantigen-specific CD4+ T cells in human melanoma were investigated in the study. Results and caveats for the whole study, not just this receptor: Neoantigen-specific CD4+ T cells in melanoma were reported to show diverse differentiation states. The report described a correlation between neoantigen-specific CD4+ T cells and the function of CD8+ T cells, macrophages and B cells.

This clone showed up just once. What antigen it recognizes has not been identified. The record has no base qualities; no much larger clone is one base away. CDR1 LNHDA and CDR2 SQIVND are derived from the germline V gene (reference sequence). From its cysteine to its phenylalanine, the CDR3 spans 14 amino acids. Only the CDR3 DNA stays, 42 bases, in frame from base 1. V drops 4 bases and J drops 2 bases, leaving 11 bases in between. The method behind the library was the immunoSEQ multiplex PCR assay. The immuneACCESS repertoire file appears here via TCRdb, limited to in-frame rearrangements. These files lack a portion of the clones; in checked studies, under half of the deficit traces to unresolved V genes, and the cause of the others is not known. In this sample the table shows about 140,000 clones, 80% to 95% of which occur a single time. 1.5% to 1.7% of the sample is held by the ten biggest clonotypes.

The donors were people with melanoma. This chain joins TRBV19 to TRBJ2-5, and possibly TRBD1, on 5 matching bases. This sequence originates from a human donor with melanoma. The CDR3 has the sequence CASSKAGKQETQYF. The DNA sequence reads TGTGCCAGTAGTAAGGCAGGGAAACAAGAGACCCAGTACTTC.